A single sample gave rise to the 3 T cell receptor beta chains below, sequenced in a study of identical twins. Via MiXCR, TCRdb re-called the 5' RACE reads, giving one row per CDR3 protein. The sample has fewer than 900,000 distinct CDR3 sequences; about 20% are singletons. This sample also belongs to another study, concerning T cells expressing NK-cell markers.

The specimen was PBMCs. The source of these receptors is a woman aged 18-29 years in good health.

In its sample, this clonotype was seen a few times. This chain joins TRBV7-2 and TRBJ2-1, with 7 nucleotides matching TRBD2. V shed 4 bases, J shed 9 bases, and the junction held 12 bases outside the gene matches. Germline CDR1 reads SGHTA; CDR2 reads FQGNSA. There are 15 residues in the CDR3. CDR3 region: CASSSPVGGSGEQFF. DNA for the CDR3: TGTGCCAGCAGCTCCCCGGTGGGCGGGAGTGGTGAGCAGTTCTTC.

Ten or more counts support this clonotype. The chain couples TRBV20-1 to TRBJ2-1; the D is unclear. CDR1 is DFQATT and CDR2 is SNEGSKA in the germline V gene (reference sequence). CDR3 length: 14 amino acids. Trimming cost V 5 bases and J 2 bases, with 13 bases left between them. As DNA, the CDR3 is TGCAGTGCTTTTGACCAGCCCCCCTACAATGAGCAGTTCTTC. Protein sequence: CSAFDQPPYNEQFF.

This clonotype was found a few times. The chain uses TRBV25-1 and TRBJ2-1; D ambiguous. The V gene lost 5 bases and the J gene lost 3 bases, with 11 bases spanning the gap. Per the germline V gene, CDR1 is MGHDK and CDR2 is SYGVNS. The CDR3 spans 14 residues. DNA for the CDR3: TGTGCCAGCAGTTTGGTACAGAACTACAATGAGCAGTTCTTC. Translation gives CASSLVQNYNEQFF.